This TCR beta chain was identified in a study of identical twins. TCRdb itself ran the 5' RACE reads through MiXCR, one entry per CDR3 protein. The sample lists about 190,000 distinct CDR3 sequences, around a sixth occurring once. The trim removed 6 bases at V and 7 bases at J, leaving 3 bases unmatched. Germline V lookup: CDR1 ENHRY, CDR2 SYGVKD. The CDR3 spans 11 residues. Separately, the same data were catalogued under a study of T cells expressing NK-cell markers.

This sequence joins TRBV10-3 and TRBJ2-7; TRBD2 matches 7 bases. This receptor was taken from a woman under 30 in good health. Sequences were obtained from CD8+ T cells sorted from blood. CDR3 loop: CAISPGGEQYF. CDR3 nucleotides: TGTGCCATCAGCCCGGGGGGAGAGCAGTACTTC.